The rows below give T cell receptor beta chains drawn from one sample of a study of T cell responses to AZD1222 COVID-19 vaccine. Data came from immunoSEQ multiplex PCR; TCRdb stores just in-frame clones and leaves some out. This sample has tens of thousands of clones, with around 90% found just once. The specimen was peripheral blood, collected 28 days after the second AZD1222 dose. The receptor set was obtained from an adult who received the AZD1222 COVID-19 vaccine. CDR3s leave out the opening cysteine and the closing phenylalanine or tryptophan.

cdr3_length v_call cdr3_aa
13 TRBV19 ASSMMGSSGETQY
13 TRBV6-5 ASSLYRGQGYEQY
14 TRBV6-1 ASSEAETANNQPQH
13 TRBV6-1 ASSEFRGRTDTQY
12 TRBV7-9 ASSLGAPNTEAF
14 TRBV6-1 ASSGPSGGLGDTQY
15 TRBV18 ASSPQLDSSHGGELF
12 TRBV5-1 ASREQEGYNEQF
12 TRBV7-6 ASSLQESNTEAF
14 TRBV10-1 ASSGPSGGPGNEQF
11 TRBV5-1 ASSLDRYTEAF
12 TRBV30 AWSAETGGFGYT
14 TRBV5-1 ASSLGRGGSYNEQF
14 TRBV7-3 ASSSGQLSFYNEQF
12 TRBV18 ASSPGQGGNEQF
17 TRBV5-6 ASSSSGTSEFTSSYEQY
11 TRBV10-1 ATSRGGRDTQY
12 TRBV6-5 ASKLGSYNEKLF
11 TRBV19 ASSRGTNYGYT
14 TRBV3-1/TRBV3-2 ASSQVSGLAGEEQF
10 TRBV12-5 ASGSTTDTQY
13 TRBV7-7 ASSLGGVLTGELF
12 TRBV7-3 ASSLDLLSNEQF
11 TRBV18 ASSSGTEQPQH
13 TRBV7-3 ASSLMGQGTDTQY
10 TRBV14 ASSRSNYGYT
15 TRBV5-1 ASTSGGQGAGEDGYT
10 TRBV12-3/TRBV12-4 ASSNQNTEAF
11 TRBV10-2 ASTEGTQNEQF
12 TRBV27 ASSLSSAWETQY
13 TRBV5-1 ASSQDSNLNNEQF
13 TRBV19 ASGGLADSYNEQF
11 TRBV2 ASETTGGNEQF
11 TRBV6-5 ASSYSTSYGYT
12 TRBV27 ASSPLGGTEGYT
12 TRBV5-1 ASSPQGAPTEAF
11 TRBV20-1 SASPSGANEQF
12 TRBV5-1 ASSLVAGAETQY
12 TRBV10-2 ASCGPGLPYEQF
13 TRBV19 ASSSYRGINQPQH
10 TRBV18 ASSMAGEKLF
11 TRBV7-3 ASSLTLGLEQY
13 TRBV6-5 ASRRDSALSIGYT
11 TRBV3-1/TRBV3-2 ASSPEGDYGYT
13 TRBV2 ASSDMRLAGETQY